This T cell receptor (beta chain) was captured in a study of blood T cell repertoires in COVID-19. The wider study: The United States, Italy and Spain provided the acute and convalescent COVID-19 samples.

Followed over time, Seattle patients had been enrolled while infection was active. The CDR3 has 13 amino acids. Germline lookup yields CDR1 KGHDR and CDR2 SFDVKD. V dropped 3 bases and J dropped 14; count of bases not matched to a gene: 6. Using immunoSEQ multiplex PCR, the repertoire was profiled, and TCRdb retains in-frame clones only, with some absent. The table includes approximately 210,000 clones, around four fifths detected once. The specimen was peripheral blood. The chain combines TRBV24-1 with TRBJ2-1; 10 nucleotides match TRBD2. The receptor was isolated from a man between 60 and 75 years old with COVID-19, enrolled during active disease. This CDR3 is CATSDPGLAEEFF. CDR3 DNA sequence: TGTGCCACCAGTGATCCTGGACTAGCGGAGGAGTTCTTC.